The 27 T cell receptor beta chains in this list originate from one sample, sequenced in a study of blood T cells in healthy people across ages. A second PCR, run for about 7 to 11 cycles, used a sample-barcoded 5' primer plus a J-beta primer mix. In TCRdb, the 5' RACE reads were re-called with MiXCR into one record per CDR3 protein. The data hold 540,000 or so distinct CDR3 sequences, with around half observed a single time. The material sequenced was blood. These receptor sequences come from a man at least 80 years old in good health.

The chain couples TRBV9 to TRBJ2-7; 15 bases fit TRBD2. The CDR3 runs to 15 residues. Per germline, CDR1 SGDLS and CDR2 YYNGEE. Trimming at V came to 3 bases and at J to 7 bases, leaving 5 bases not matched to a gene. CDR3 bases: TGTGCCAGCAGCGACGCCGGGACTAGCGGGGGGGAGCAGTACTTC. Encoded protein: CASSDAGTSGGEQYF.

This clonotype was detected only a few times. This chain connects TRBV6-2 or TRBV6-3 to TRBJ2-7; D is unresolved. The CDR3 totals 11 residues. Germline values: CDR1 MNHEY, CDR2 SVGEGT. V lost 4 bases and J 7 bases, leaving 8 bases between the germline ends. In nucleotides, the CDR3 is TGTGCCAGCAGTTCGCTCGCGGAGCAGTACTTC. Its translation: CASSSLAEQYF.

This clonotype was observed a handful of times. The chain links TRBV7-9 to TRBJ2-5, with 9 bases identical to TRBD1. Germline assignment: CDR1 SEHNR and CDR2 FQNEAQ (reference sequence). Losses at the gene ends were 6 bases for V and 1 base for J; bases not matched to a gene: 6. CDR3 size: 15 residues. In DNA form, the CDR3 reads TGTGCCAGCAGGTCACGGACAGGGGTCCAAGAGACCCAGTACTTC. This encodes CASRSRTGVQETQYF.

This clonotype was seen a few times. J is TRBJ2-5 and V is TRBV5-1; 7 bases align to TRBD1. Germline V lookup: CDR1 SGHRS, CDR2 YFSETQ. This CDR3 spans 13 amino acids. J was trimmed by 5 bases and V by 4 bases; bases with no gene match: 5. The CDR3 is CASSPDRVETQYF. The DNA of the CDR3 is TGCGCCAGCAGCCCCGACAGGGTCGAGACCCAGTACTTC.

This clonotype was seen only a few times. The J gene is TRBJ1-5, the V gene TRBV7-2; D may be TRBD1 (5 bases). V was shortened by 4 bases and J by 9 bases, with 16 bases between the two germline ends. Germline CDR1 is SGHTA and CDR2 is FQGNSA. The CDR3 is made up of 14 amino acids. CDR3 protein: CASSSDRIRMPQHF. As DNA, the CDR3 is TGTGCCAGCAGCTCAGACAGAATTCGCATGCCCCAGCATTTT.

The genes are TRBV7-2 and TRBJ1-5; 12 positions agree with TRBD1. Per the germline V gene, CDR1 is SGHTA and CDR2 is FQGNSA. V was clipped by 3 bases and J by 0 bases; unmatched bases: 3. The CDR3 extends over 17 amino acids. CDR3 sequence reads: CASSLGQGAYSNQPQHF. The DNA for the CDR3 is TGTGCCAGCAGCTTGGGACAGGGGGCGTATAGCAATCAGCCCCAGCATTTT.

This clonotype was detected only a few times. The gene calls are TRBV4-2 and TRBJ2-4, with TRBD1 matching over 8 bases. Germline lookup yields CDR1 LGHNA and CDR2 YNFKEQ. The CDR3 covers 14 residues. Trimming at V came to 0 bases and at J to 13 bases, leaving 8 bases not matched to a gene. The CDR3 DNA is TGTGCCAGCAGCCAAGAGTTCGTACAGGGGGTCCAGTACTTC. This translates into CASSQEFVQGVQYF.

The chain is built from TRBV6-5 and TRBJ2-3; D unclear. The CDR3 is 15 residues long. Germline-derived CDR1 and CDR2 are MNHEY and SVGAGI. Trimming cost V 0 bases and J 1 base, with 8 bases left between them. The CDR3 DNA sequence: TGTGCCAGCAGTTACTCGCCTACCCGCACAGATACGCAGTATTTT. This sequence encodes CASSYSPTRTDTQYF.

CDR3 amino acids: CASYRQGGYNEQFF. In DNA form, the CDR3 reads TGTGCCAGCTACCGACAGGGGGGCTACAATGAGCAGTTCTTC. The chain couples TRBV28 to TRBJ2-1; 9 positions agree with TRBD1. This CDR3 is built from 14 residues. With V trimmed by 8 bases and J by 3 bases, 5 bases remained unmatched. Germline V gene sequence: CDR1 MDHEN, CDR2 SYDVKM.

In this sample, this clonotype turned up a few times. The chain combines TRBV20-1 with TRBJ2-1, with D perhaps TRBD1 or TRBD2 (5 bases each). V lost 4 bases to trimming and J lost 10 bases, with 17 bases between them. This CDR3 spans 13 amino acids. Germline CDR1 is DFQATT and CDR2 is SNEGSKA (reference sequence). The CDR3 nucleotides read TGCAGTGCTACGCGCAGGGTCGAGGGAGAGCAGTTCTTC. Translated: CSATRRVEGEQFF.

The chain recombines TRBV20-1 with TRBJ2-7; D is uncertain. This CDR3 has 14 amino acids. Germline-derived CDR1 and CDR2 are DFQATT and SNEGSKA (reference sequence). Trimming stripped 0 bases from V and 3 bases from J, with 12 bases between. The chain's CDR3 is CSARDPRADYEQYF. The DNA for the CDR3 is TGCAGTGCTAGAGATCCTCGCGCCGACTACGAGCAGTACTTC.

The gene calls are TRBV20-1 and TRBJ1-6; D is uncertain. Germline V gene sequence: CDR1 DFQATT, CDR2 SNEGSKA (reference sequence). This CDR3 is 17 amino acids long. V was shortened by 2 bases and J by 0 bases, with 14 bases between the two germline ends. The CDR3 loop reads CSARRGGGSSYNSPLHF. In nucleotides, the CDR3 is TGCAGTGCTAGACGCGGCGGAGGCAGCTCCTATAATTCACCCCTCCACTTT.

This clonotype was counted at least ten times. The rearrangement links TRBV29-1 to TRBJ2-1, with D maybe TRBD1 (7 bases). V was shortened by 8 bases and J by 10 bases, with 15 bases between the two germline ends. CDR1 is SQVTM and CDR2 is ANQGSEA in the germline V gene. There are 11 residues in the CDR3. The CDR3, as DNA: TGCAGCTGGCGGGGCAGGGGGGAGCAGTTCTTC. Its protein product is CSWRGRGEQFF.

In its sample, this clonotype was seen a few times. CDR3 DNA sequence: TGCGCCAGCAGCCCGCGACCAGTAAGATACGAGCAGTACTTC. This translates into CASSPRPVRYEQYF. This chain connects TRBV4-3 to TRBJ2-7; D is undetermined. This CDR3 spans 14 amino acids. The V gene lost 4 bases and the J gene lost 4 bases, with 14 bases spanning the gap. Germline values: CDR1 LGHNA, CDR2 YSLEER.

The chain has TRBV7-2 and TRBJ2-3; D possibly corresponds to TRBD2 (6 bases). This CDR3 region has 14 residues. Germline CDR1 is SGHTA and CDR2 is FQGNSA. Between the trimmed V and J ends, which lost 5 bases and 6 bases, there was a span of 15 bases. CDR3 loop: CASSVSGVEDTQYF. Here the CDR3 DNA reads TGTGCCAGCAGCGTTTCGGGGGTGGAGGATACGCAGTATTTT.

This rearrangement joins TRBV4-3 to TRBJ2-7; D remains unclear. CDR1 and CDR2 (germline): LGHNA, YSLEER. The CDR3 has 14 amino acids. Trimming took 0 bases from V and 6 from J, leaving 12 bases between them. For the CDR3, the DNA is TGCGCCAGCAGCCAAGATTTTAGAGAATCCGAGCAGTACTTC. Translation: CASSQDFRESEQYF.

This clonotype appeared a few times. J is TRBJ1-1 and V is TRBV7-2, with 7 bases identical to TRBD1. CDR1 SGHTA and CDR2 FQGNSA come from the germline V gene. The CDR3 loop spans 14 amino acids. The ends lost 6 bases at V and 4 bases at J; junction bases unmatched: 8. The CDR3 DNA reads TGTGCCAGCAGTCGAACCTCAGGGGGCACTGAAGCTTTCTTT. Translated, it gives CASSRTSGGTEAFF. Full variable domain (outside the CDR3, taken from reference TRBV7-2 and TRBJ1-1): GAGVSQSPSNKVTEKGKDVELRCDPISGHTALYWYRQSLGQGLEFLIYFQGNSAPDKSGLPSDRFSAERTGGSVSTLTIQRTQQEDSAVYLCASSRTSGGTEAFFGQGTRLTVV.

The chain recombines TRBV7-2 with TRBJ2-2, with D unresolved. Germline assignment: CDR1 SGHTA and CDR2 FQGNSA. The CDR3 has 14 amino acids. Trimming pared 1 base from V and 3 bases from J, leaving 6 bases between. The CDR3 coding sequence is TGTGCCAGCAGCTTAGTTGGGGACACCGGGGAGCTGTTTTTT. It translates to CASSLVGDTGELFF. The full variable domain, rest sourced from reference TRBV7-2 and TRBJ2-2, is GAGVSQSPSNKVTEKGKDVELRCDPISGHTALYWYRQSLGQGLEFLIYFQGNSAPDKSGLPSDRFSAERTGGSVSTLTIQRTQQEDSAVYLCASSLVGDTGELFFGEGSRLTVL.

This clonotype has only a few counts. The chain joins TRBV18 to TRBJ2-1; 7 bases are a match to TRBD2. V dropped 2 bases and J dropped 8; count of bases not matched to a gene: 12. The CDR3 spans 16 residues. Germline lookup yields CDR1 KGHSH and CDR2 LQKENI. The CDR3 nucleotides read TGTGCCAGCTCACCATCGAGCGGGGCCTTGGGCTATGAGCAGTTCTTC. It codes for CASSPSSGALGYEQFF.

This rearrangement joins TRBV30 to TRBJ1-2; D is uncertain. CDR3 length equals 14 residues. V was trimmed by 0 bases and J by 7 bases, leaving 15 bases between them. Germline CDR1 and CDR2: GTSNPN and SVGIG (reference sequence). The CDR3 nucleotides are TGTGCCTGGAGTGTAGGGTCCGTGTGGTCTGGCTACACCTTC. It codes for CAWSVGSVWSGYTF.

The V and J genes are TRBV9 and TRBJ2-7; D is ambiguous. The ends were cut back, 0 bases at V and 6 bases at J, with 1 base in the middle. The length of the CDR3 is 10 residues. Per germline, CDR1 SGDLS and CDR2 YYNGEE. CDR3 sequence reads: CASSVVEQYF. As DNA, the CDR3 is TGTGCCAGCAGCGTAGTCGAGCAGTACTTC.

This clonotype was found a few times. The chain employs TRBV7-2 and TRBJ2-3; 10 bases align to TRBD2. The junction had 6 bases not matched to a gene; V was cut back by 1 base and J by 2 bases. The CDR3 is 17 amino acids. Looked up from germline, CDR1 is SGHTA and CDR2 is FQGNSA. The CDR3 nucleotides are TGTGCCAGCAGCTTAGTGAGCGGGGGGGGCGCCACAGATACGCAGTATTTT. It specifies CASSLVSGGGATDTQYF.

The V gene is TRBV14, the J gene TRBJ1-5, with D possibly TRBD1 on 6 matching bases. Germline V lookup: CDR1 SGHDN, CDR2 FVKESK. The CDR3 has 13 amino acids. Trimming left V 0 bases short and J 7 bases short, with 7 bases between. CDR3: CASSQDGGQPQHF. Here the CDR3 DNA reads TGTGCCAGCAGCCAAGACGGGGGCCAGCCCCAGCATTTT.

The chain uses TRBV18 and TRBJ1-1, with D possibly matching TRBD1 (6 bases). CDR1 is KGHSH, CDR2 LQKENI, per germline. The CDR3 has 13 residues. Trimming cost V 3 bases and J 10 bases, with 15 bases left between them. The CDR3 nucleotides are TGTGCCAGCTCACCGACGGAGGGGGGGCTAGCTTTCTTT. This gives the protein CASSPTEGGLAFF.

The CDR3 here is CSVDNGGSEAFF. The CDR3 bases are TGCAGCGTTGATAATGGTGGCTCTGAAGCTTTCTTT. The chain couples TRBV29-1 to TRBJ1-1; D unclear. The CDR3 runs to 12 residues. From germline, CDR1 is SQVTM and CDR2 ANQGSEA. V was pared by 3 bases and J by 6 bases, with 11 bases between. The full variable domain, with the rest looked up from reference TRBV29-1 and TRBJ1-1, is SAVISQKPSRDICQRGTSLTIQCQVDSQVTMMFWYRQQPGQSLTLIATANQGSEATYESGFVIDKFPISRPNLTFSTLTVSNMSPEDSSIYLCSVDNGGSEAFFGQGTRLTVV.

This clonotype has more than one count but fewer than ten. The chain combines TRBV29-1 with TRBJ1-5, with 7 nucleotides matching TRBD1. CDR3 length: 13 amino acids. The germline V gene encodes CDR1 SQVTM and CDR2 ANQGSEA. The junction had 4 bases not matched to a gene; V was cut back by 4 bases and J by 4 bases. The CDR3 protein is CSVGDSLNQPQHF. CDR3 DNA sequence: TGCAGCGTTGGGGACAGCCTTAATCAGCCCCAGCATTTT.

J is TRBJ2-1 and V is TRBV3-1; 9 nucleotides align to TRBD2. Germline assignment: CDR1 LGHDT and CDR2 YNNKEL (reference sequence). V lost 6 bases to trimming and J lost 4 bases; unmatched junction nucleotides: 7. This CDR3 contains 15 residues. CDR3 DNA sequence: TGTGCCAGCAGTCACGGGACTAGCTTTTACAATGAGCAGTTCTTC. This sequence encodes CASSHGTSFYNEQFF.